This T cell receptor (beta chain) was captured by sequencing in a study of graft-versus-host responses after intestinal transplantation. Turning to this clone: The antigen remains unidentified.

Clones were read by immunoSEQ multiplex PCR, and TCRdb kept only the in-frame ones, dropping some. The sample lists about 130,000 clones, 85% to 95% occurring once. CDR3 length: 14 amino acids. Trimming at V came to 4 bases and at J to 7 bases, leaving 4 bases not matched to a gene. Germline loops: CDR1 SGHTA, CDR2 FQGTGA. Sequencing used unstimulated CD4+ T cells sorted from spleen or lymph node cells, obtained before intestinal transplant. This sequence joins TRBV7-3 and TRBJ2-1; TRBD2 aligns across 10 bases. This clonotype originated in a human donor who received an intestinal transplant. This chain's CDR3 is CASSSSGRWNEQFF. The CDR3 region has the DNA TGTGCCAGCAGCTCTAGCGGGAGATGGAATGAGCAGTTCTTC. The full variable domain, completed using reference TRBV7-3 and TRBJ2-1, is GAGVSQTPSNKVTEKGKYVELRCDPISGHTALYWYRQSLGQGPEFLIYFQGTGAADDSGLPNDRFFAVRPEGSVSTLKIQRTERGDSAVYLCASSSSGRWNEQFFGPGTRLTVL.